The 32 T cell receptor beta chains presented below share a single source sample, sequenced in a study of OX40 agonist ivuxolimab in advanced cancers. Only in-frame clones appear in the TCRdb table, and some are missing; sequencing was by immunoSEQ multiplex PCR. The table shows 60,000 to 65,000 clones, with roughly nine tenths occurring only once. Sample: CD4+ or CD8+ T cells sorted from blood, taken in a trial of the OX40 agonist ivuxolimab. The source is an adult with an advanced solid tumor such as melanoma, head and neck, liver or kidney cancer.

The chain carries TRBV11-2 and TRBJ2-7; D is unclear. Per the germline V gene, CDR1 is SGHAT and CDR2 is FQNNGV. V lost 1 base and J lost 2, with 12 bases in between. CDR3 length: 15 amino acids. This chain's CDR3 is CASSLVGQAPYEQYF. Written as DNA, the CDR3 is TGTGCCAGCAGCTTAGTCGGCCAGGCACCCTACGAGCAGTACTTC.

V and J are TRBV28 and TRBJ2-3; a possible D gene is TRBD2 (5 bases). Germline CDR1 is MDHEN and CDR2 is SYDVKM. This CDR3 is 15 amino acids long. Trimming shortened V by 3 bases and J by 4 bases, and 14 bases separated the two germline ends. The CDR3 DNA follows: TGTGCCAGCAGTTTGGGAACCACTAGTCCAGATACGCAGTATTTT. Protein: CASSLGTTSPDTQYF.

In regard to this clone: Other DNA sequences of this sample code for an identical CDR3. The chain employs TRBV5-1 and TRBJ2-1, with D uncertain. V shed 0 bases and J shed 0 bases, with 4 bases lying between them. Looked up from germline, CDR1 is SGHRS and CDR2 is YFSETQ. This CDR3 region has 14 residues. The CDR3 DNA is TGCGCCAGCAGCTTGGGGGGCTCCTACAATGAGCAGTTCTTC. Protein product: CASSLGGSYNEQFF.

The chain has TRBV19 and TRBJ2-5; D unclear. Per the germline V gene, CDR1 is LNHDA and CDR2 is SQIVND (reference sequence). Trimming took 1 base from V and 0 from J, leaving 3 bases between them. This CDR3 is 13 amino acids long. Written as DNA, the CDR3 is TGTGCCAGTAGTATAGTCCACCAAGAGACCCAGTACTTC. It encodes CASSIVHQETQYF.

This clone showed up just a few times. The DNA of the CDR3 is TGTGCCAGCAGCGCCCGACCATTTCCGACAGGGGTTTCGGCAGATACGCAGTATTTT. It codes for CASSARPFPTGVSADTQYF. V and J are TRBV9 and TRBJ2-3, with 8 nucleotides matching TRBD1. Germline V CDR1 and CDR2: SGDLS, YYNGEE. J lost 4 bases, V lost 3 bases, and 19 bases had no gene match. This CDR3 region has 19 residues.

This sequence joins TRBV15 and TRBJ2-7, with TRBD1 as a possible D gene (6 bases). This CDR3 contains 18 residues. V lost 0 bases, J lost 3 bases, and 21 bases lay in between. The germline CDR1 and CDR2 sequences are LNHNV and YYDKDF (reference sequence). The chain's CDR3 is CATSRDGLGARGGYEQYF. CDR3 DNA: TGTGCCACCAGCAGAGATGGCTTGGGGGCGAGAGGTGGCTACGAGCAGTACTTC. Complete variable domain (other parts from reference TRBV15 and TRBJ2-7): DAMVIQNPRYQVTQFGKPVTLSCSQTLNHNVMYWYQQKSSQAPKLLFHYYDKDFNNEADTPDNFQSRRPNTSFCFLDIRSPGLGDTAMYLCATSRDGLGARGGYEQYFGPGTRLTVT.

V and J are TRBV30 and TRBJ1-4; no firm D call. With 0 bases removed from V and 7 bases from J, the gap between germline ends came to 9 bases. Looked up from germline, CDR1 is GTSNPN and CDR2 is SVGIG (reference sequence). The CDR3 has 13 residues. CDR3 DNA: TGTGCCTGGAGTGTTGGCATCGGTGAAAAACTGTTTTTT. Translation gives CAWSVGIGEKLFF. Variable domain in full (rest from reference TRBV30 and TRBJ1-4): SQTIHQWPATLVQPVGSPLSLECTVEGTSNPNLYWYRQAAGRGLQLLFYSVGIGQISSEVPQNLSASRPQDRQFILSSKKLLLSDSGFYLCAWSVGIGEKLFFGSGTQLSVL.

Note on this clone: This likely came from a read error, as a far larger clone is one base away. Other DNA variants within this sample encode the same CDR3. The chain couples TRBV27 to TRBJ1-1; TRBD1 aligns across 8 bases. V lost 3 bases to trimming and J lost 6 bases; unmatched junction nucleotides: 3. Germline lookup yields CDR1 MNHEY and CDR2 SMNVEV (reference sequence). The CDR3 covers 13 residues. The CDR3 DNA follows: TGTGCCAGCAGTTTCGGACAGGGAGCTGAAGCTTTCTTT. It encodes CASSFGQGAEAFF.

CDR3 in amino acids: CASSLTPTGGSEQYF. In DNA form, the CDR3 reads TGTGCCAGCAGCTTAACCCCGACAGGGGGGAGCGAGCAGTACTTC. This chain links TRBV7-3 with TRBJ2-7; 9 bases are shared with TRBD1. CDR3 length: 15 residues. Germline values: CDR1 SGHTA, CDR2 FQGTGA. V was pared by 0 bases and J by 6 bases, with 6 bases of the junction left unmatched.

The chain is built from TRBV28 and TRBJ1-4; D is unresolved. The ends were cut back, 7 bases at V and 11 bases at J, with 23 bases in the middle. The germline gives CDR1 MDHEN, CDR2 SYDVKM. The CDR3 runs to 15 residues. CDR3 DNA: TGTGCCAGCAAAGCGGAGGTGAGCCCGACGAGGAAACTGTTTTTT. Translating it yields CASKAEVSPTRKLFF.

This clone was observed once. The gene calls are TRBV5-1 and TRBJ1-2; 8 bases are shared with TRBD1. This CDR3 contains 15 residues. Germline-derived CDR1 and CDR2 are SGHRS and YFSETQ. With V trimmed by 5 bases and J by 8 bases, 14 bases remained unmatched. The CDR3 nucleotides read TGCGCCAGCAGTCCGGAGTGGACAGGGCCTGGCGGCTACACCTTC. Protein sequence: CASSPEWTGPGGYTF. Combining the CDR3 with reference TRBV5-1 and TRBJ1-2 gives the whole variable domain KAGVTQTPRYLIKTRGQQVTLSCSPISGHRSVSWYQQTPGQGLQFLFEYFSETQRNKGNFPGRFSGRQFSNSRSEMNVSTLELGDSALYLCASSPEWTGPGGYTFGSGTRLTVV.

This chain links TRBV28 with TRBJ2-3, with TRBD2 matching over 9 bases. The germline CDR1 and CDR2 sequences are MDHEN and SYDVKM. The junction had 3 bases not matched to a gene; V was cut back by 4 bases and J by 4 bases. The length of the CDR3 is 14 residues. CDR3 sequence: CASSSSGTPDTQYF. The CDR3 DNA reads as TGTGCCAGCAGTTCTAGCGGGACCCCAGATACGCAGTATTTT. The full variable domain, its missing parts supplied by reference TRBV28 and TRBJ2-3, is DVKVTQSSRYLVKRTGEKVFLECVQDMDHENMFWYRQDPGLGLRLIYFSYDVKMKEKGDIPEGYSVSREKKERFSLILESASTNQTSMYLCASSSSGTPDTQYFGPGTRLTVL.

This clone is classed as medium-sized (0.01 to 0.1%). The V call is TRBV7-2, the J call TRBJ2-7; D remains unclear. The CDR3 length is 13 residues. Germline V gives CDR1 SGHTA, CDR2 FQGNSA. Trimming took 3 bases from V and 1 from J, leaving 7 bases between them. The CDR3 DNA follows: TGTGCCAGCAGCTTGGACGCTTCCTACGAGCAGTACTTC. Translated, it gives CASSLDASYEQYF.

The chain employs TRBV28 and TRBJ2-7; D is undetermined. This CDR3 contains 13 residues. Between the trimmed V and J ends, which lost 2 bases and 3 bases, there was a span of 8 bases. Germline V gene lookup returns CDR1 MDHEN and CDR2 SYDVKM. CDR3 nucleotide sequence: TGTGCCAGCAGTTTAGAGGCGTACTACGAGCAGTACTTC. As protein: CASSLEAYYEQYF.

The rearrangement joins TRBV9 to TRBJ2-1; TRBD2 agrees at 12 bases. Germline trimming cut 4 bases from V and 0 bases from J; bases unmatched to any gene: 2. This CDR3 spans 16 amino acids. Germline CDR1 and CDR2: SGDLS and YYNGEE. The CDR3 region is CASSTSGGSSYNEQFF. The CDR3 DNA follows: TGTGCCAGCAGCACTAGCGGGGGGTCCTCCTACAATGAGCAGTTCTTC.

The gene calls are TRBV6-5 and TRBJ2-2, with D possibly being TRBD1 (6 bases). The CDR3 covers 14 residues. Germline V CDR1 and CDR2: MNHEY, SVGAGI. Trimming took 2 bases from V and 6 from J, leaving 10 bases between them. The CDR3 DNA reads TGTGCCAGCAGTTACGGCGAGGGGGCCGGGGAGCTGTTTTTT. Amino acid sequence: CASSYGEGAGELFF.

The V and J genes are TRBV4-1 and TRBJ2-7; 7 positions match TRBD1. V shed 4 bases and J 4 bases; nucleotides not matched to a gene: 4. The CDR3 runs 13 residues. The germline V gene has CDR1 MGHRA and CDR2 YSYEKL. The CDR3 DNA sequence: TGCGCCAGCAGCCCGAGACAGGGTTACGAGCAGTACTTC. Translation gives CASSPRQGYEQYF.

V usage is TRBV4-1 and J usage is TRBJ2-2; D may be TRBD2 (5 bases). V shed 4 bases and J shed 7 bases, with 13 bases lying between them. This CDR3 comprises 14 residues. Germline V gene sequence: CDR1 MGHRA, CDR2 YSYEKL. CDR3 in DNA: TGCGCCAGCAGCCCCGGCCCACGGGGCGGGGAGCTGTTTTTT. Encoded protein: CASSPGPRGGELFF.

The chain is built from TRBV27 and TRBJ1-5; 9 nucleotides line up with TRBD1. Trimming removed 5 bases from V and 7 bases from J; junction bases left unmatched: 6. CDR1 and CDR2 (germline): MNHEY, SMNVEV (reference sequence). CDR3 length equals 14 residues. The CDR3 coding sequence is TGTGCCAGCAGTCAGGACAGGGGAGGGCAGCCCCAGCATTTT. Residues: CASSQDRGGQPQHF.

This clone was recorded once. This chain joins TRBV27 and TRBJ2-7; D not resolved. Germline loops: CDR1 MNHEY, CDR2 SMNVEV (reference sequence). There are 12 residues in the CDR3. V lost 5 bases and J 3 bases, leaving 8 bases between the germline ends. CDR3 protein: CASSKMGYEQYF. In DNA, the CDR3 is TGTGCCAGCAGTAAAATGGGCTACGAGCAGTACTTC.

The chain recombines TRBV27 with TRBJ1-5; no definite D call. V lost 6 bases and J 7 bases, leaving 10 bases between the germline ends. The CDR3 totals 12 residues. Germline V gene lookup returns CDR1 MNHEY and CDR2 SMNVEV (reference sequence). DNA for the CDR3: TGTGCCAGCAGCGCCGCGGGCCAGCCCCAGCATTTT. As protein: CASSAAGQPQHF.

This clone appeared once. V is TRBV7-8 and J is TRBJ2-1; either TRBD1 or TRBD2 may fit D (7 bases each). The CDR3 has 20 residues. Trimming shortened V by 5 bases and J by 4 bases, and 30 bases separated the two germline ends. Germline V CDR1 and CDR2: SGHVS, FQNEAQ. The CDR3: CASSQRTGERSRREYNEQFF. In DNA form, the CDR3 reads TGTGCCAGCAGCCAGCGGACAGGAGAAAGGTCCCGGCGGGAGTACAATGAGCAGTTCTTC.

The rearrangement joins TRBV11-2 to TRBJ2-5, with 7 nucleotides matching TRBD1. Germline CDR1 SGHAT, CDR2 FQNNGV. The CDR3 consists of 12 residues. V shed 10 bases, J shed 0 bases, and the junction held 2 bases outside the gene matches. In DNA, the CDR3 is TGTGCCACTCAGGGGGACCAAGAGACCCAGTACTTC. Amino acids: CATQGDQETQYF.

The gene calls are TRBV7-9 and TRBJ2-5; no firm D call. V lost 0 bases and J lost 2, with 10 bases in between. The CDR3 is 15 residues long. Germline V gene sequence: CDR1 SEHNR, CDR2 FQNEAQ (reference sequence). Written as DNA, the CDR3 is TGTGCCAGCAGCTTAGCCTGGAAGGAACAAGAGACCCAGTACTTC. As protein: CASSLAWKEQETQYF.

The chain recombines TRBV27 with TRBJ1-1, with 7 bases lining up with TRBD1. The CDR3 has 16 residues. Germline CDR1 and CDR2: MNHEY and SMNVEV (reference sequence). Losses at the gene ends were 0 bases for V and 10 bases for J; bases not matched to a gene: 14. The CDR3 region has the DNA TGTGCCAGCAGTTTATCCGGGGCAGGGGGGACCGGTGGAGCTTTCTTT. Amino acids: CASSLSGAGGTGGAFF.

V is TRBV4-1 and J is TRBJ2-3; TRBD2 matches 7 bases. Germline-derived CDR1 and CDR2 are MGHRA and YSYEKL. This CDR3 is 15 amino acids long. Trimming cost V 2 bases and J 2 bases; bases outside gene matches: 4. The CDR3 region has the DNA TGCGCCAGCAGCCAAAGGCTAGCGGACACAGATACGCAGTATTTT. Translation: CASSQRLADTDTQYF.

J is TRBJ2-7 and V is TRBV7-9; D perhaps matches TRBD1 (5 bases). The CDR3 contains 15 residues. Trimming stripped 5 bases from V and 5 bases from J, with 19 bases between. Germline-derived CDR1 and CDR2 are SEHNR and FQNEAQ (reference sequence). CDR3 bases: TGTGCCAGCAGCCATCGGACACGGCCCCCGGACGAGCAGTACTTC. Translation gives CASSHRTRPPDEQYF. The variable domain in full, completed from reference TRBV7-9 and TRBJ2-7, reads DTGVSQNPRHKITKRGQNVTFRCDPISEHNRLYWYRQTLGQGPEFLTYFQNEAQLEKSRLLSDRFSAERPKGSFSTLEIQRTEQGDSAMYLCASSHRTRPPDEQYFGPGTRLTVT.

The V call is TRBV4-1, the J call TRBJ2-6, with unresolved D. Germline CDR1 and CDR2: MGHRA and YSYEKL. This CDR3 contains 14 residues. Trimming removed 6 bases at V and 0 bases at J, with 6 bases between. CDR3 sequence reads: CASSSFSGANVLTF. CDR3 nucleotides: TGCGCCAGCAGTTCATTCTCTGGGGCCAACGTCCTGACTTTC.

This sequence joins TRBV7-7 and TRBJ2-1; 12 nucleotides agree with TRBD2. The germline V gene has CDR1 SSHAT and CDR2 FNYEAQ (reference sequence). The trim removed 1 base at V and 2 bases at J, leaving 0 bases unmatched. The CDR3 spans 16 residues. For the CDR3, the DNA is TGTGCCAGCAGCTTAGGGACTAGCGGGACCTACAATGAGCAGTTCTTC. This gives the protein CASSLGTSGTYNEQFF.

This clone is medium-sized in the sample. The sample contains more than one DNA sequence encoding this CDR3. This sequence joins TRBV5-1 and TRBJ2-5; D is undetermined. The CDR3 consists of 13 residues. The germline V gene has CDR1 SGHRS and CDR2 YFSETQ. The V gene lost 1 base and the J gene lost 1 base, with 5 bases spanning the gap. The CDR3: CASSLPGQETQYF. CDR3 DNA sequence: TGCGCCAGCAGCTTGCCAGGCCAAGAGACCCAGTACTTC.

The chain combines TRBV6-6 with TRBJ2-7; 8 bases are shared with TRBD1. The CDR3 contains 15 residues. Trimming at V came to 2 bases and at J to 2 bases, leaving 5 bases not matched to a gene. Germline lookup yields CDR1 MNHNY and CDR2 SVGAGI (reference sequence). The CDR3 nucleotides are TGTGCCAGCAGTTACCGCATACAGGGGGCCTACGAGCAGTACTTC. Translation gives CASSYRIQGAYEQYF.

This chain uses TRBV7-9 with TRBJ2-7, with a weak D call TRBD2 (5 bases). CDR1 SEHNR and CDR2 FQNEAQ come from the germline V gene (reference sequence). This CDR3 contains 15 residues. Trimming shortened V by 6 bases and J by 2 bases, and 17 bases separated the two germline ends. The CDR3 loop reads CASSSRRAPTYEQYF. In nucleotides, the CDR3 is TGTGCCAGCAGTTCCAGGCGGGCCCCCACCTACGAGCAGTACTTC.